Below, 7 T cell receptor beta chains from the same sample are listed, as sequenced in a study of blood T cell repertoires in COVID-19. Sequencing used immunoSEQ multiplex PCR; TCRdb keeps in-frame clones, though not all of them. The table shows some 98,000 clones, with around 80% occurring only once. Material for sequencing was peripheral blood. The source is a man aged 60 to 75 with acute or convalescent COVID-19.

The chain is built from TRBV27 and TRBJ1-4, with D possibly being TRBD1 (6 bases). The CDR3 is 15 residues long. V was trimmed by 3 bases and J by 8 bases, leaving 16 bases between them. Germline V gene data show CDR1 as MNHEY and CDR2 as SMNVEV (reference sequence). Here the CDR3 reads CASSFGTGYREKLFF. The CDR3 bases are TGTGCCAGCAGTTTTGGAACAGGGTATCGGGAAAAACTGTTTTTT.

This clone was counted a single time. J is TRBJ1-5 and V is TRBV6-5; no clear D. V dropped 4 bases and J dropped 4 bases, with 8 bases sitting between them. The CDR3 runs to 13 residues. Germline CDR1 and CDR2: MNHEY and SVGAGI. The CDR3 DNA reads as TGTGCCAGCAGTTCCGTGTTAAATCAGCCCCAGCATTTT. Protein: CASSSVLNQPQHF.

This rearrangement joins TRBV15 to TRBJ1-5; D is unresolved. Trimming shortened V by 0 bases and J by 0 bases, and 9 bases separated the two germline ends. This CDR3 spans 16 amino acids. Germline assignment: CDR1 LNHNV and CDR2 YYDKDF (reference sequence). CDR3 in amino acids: CATSRDVLGSNQPQHF. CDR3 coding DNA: TGTGCCACCAGCAGAGATGTCCTCGGTAGCAATCAGCCCCAGCATTTT.

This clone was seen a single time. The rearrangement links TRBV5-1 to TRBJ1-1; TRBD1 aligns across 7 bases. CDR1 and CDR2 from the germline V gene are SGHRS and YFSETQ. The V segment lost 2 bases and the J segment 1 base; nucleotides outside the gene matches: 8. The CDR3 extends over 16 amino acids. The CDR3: CASSLITGAPNTEAFF. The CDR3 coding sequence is TGCGCCAGCAGCTTAATAACAGGGGCTCCGAACACTGAAGCTTTCTTT.

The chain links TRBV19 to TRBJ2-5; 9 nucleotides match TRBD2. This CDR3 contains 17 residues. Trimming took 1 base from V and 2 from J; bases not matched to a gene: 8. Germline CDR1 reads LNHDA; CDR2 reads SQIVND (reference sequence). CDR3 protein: CASSIGEAGGFQETQYF. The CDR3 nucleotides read TGTGCCAGTAGTATAGGGGAAGCGGGGGGATTTCAAGAGACCCAGTACTTC.

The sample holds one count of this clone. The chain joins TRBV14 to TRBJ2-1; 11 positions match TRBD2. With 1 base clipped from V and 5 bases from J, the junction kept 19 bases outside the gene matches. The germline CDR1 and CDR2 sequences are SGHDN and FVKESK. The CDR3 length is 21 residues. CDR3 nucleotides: TGTGCCAGCAGCCAAGGAGTATCGAGACTAGCGGGGATAGGGATAAACAATGAGCAGTTCTTC. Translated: CASSQGVSRLAGIGINNEQFF. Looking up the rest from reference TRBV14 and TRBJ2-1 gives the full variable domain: EAGVTQFPSHSVIEKGQTVTLRCDPISGHDNLYWYRRVMGKEIKFLLHFVKESKQDESGMPNNRFLAERTGGTYSTLKVQPAELEDSGVYFCASSQGVSRLAGIGINNEQFFGPGTRLTVL.

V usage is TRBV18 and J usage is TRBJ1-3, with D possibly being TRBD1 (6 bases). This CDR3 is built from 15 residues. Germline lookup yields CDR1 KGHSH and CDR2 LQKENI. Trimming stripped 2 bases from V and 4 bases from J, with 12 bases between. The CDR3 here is CASSPSRGLGNTIYF. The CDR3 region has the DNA TGTGCCAGCTCACCATCGCGGGGGCTGGGAAACACCATATATTTT. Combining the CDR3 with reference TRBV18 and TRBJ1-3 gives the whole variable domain NAGVMQNPRHLVRRRGQEARLRCSPMKGHSHVYWYRQLPEEGLKFMVYLQKENIIDESGMPKERFSAEFPKEGPSILRIQQVVRGDSAAYFCASSPSRGLGNTIYFGEGSWLTVV.